This T cell receptor (beta chain) was obtained from a study of blood T cell repertoires in COVID-19. Profiling relied on immunoSEQ multiplex PCR, and the TCRdb table lists in-frame clones only, not all of them. The table has around 160,000 clones, around 80% seen once. This clone was observed once. The sample consisted of peripheral blood. The TCR comes from a human donor in a cohort sampled during active COVID-19.

The CDR3 spells CASSYLAGGTGVVAETQYF. For the CDR3, the DNA is TGTGCCAGCAGTTATCTAGCGGGGGGCACAGGGGTAGTGGCCGAGACCCAGTACTTC. The chain has TRBV6-2 or TRBV6-3 and TRBJ2-5; 11 nucleotides agree with TRBD2. CDR1 and CDR2 from the germline V gene are MNHEY and SVGEGT. The J segment lost 5 bases and the V segment lost 3 bases, leaving 17 bases of the junction unmatched. This CDR3 spans 19 amino acids.